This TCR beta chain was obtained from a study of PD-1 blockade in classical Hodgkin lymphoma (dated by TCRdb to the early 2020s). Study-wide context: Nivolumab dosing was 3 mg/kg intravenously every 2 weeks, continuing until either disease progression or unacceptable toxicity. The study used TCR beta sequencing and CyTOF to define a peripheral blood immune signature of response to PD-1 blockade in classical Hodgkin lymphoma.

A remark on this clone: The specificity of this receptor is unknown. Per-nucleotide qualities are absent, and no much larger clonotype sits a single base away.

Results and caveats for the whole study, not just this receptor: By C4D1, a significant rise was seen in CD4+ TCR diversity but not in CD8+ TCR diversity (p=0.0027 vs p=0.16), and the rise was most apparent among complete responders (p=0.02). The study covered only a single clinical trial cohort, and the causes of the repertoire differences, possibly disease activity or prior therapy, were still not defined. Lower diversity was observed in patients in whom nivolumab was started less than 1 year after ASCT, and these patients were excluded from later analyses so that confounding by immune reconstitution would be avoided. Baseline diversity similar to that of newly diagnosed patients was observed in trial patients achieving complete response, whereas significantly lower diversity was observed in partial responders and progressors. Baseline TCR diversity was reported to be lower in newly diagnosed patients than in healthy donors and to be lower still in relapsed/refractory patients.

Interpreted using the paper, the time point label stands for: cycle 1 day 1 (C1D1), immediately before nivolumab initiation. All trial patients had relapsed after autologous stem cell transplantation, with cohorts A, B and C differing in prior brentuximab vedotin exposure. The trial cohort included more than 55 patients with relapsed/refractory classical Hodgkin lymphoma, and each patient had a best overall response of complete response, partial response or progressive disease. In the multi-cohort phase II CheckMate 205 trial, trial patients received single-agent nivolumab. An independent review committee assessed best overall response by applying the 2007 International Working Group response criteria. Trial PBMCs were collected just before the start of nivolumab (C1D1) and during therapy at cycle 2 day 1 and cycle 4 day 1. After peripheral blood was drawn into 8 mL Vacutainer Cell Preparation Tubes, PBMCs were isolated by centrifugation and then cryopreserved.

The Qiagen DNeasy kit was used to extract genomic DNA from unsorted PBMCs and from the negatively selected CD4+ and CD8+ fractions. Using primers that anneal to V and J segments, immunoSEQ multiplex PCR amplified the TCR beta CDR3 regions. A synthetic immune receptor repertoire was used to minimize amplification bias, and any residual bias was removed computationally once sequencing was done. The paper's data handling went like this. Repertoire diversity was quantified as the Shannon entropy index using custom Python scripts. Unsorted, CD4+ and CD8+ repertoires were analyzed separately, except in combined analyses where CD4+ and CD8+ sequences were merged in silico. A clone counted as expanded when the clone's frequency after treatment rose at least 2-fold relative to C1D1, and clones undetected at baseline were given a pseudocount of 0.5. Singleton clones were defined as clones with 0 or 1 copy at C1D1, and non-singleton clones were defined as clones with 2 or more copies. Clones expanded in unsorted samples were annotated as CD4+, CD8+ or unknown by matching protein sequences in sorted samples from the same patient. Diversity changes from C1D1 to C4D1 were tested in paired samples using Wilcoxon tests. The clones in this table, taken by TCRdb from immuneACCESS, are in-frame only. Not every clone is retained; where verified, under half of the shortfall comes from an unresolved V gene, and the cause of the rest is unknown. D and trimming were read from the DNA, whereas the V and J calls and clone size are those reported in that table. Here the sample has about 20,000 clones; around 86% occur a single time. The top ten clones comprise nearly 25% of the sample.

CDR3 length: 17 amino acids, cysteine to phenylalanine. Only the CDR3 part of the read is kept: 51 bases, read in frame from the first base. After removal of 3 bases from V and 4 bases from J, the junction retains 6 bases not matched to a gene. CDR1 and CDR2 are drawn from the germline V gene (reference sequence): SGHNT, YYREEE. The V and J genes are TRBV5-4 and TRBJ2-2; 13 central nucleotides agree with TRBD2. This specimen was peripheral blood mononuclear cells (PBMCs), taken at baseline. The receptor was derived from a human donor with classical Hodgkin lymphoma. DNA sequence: TGTGCCAGCAGCTCCACTAGCGGGGGGGCGCGCACCGGGGAGCTGTTTTTT. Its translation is CASSSTSGGARTGELFF.